Presented here are 5 T cell receptor beta chains from one specimen sequenced in a study of OX40 agonist ivuxolimab in advanced cancers. This table comes from immunoSEQ multiplex PCR, and its TCRdb copy is limited to in-frame clones, with some not included. The sample consists of over 80,000 clones, roughly 86% of them appearing once. Sequenced material: CD4+ or CD8+ T cells sorted from blood, taken in a trial of the OX40 agonist ivuxolimab. The receptors were sampled from an adult with an advanced solid tumor such as melanoma, head and neck, liver or kidney cancer.

The rearrangement joins TRBV27 to TRBJ2-1, with TRBD1 identical over 8 bases. The CDR3 totals 14 residues. After removal of 4 bases from V and 8 bases from J, the junction contained 7 bases not matched to a gene. Per germline, CDR1 MNHEY and CDR2 SMNVEV (reference sequence). The CDR3 nucleotides are TGTGCCAGCAGTTGGACAGGGAGATCGGATGAGCAGTTCTTC. Translated: CASSWTGRSDEQFF.

The chain employs TRBV19 and TRBJ2-6, with no clear D. There are 15 residues in the CDR3. With 3 bases removed from V and 2 bases from J, the gap between germline ends came to 8 bases. The germline V gene encodes CDR1 LNHDA and CDR2 SQIVND (reference sequence). The chain's CDR3 is CASSIPLPGANVLTF. The CDR3, as DNA: TGTGCCAGTAGTATTCCTTTGCCTGGGGCCAACGTCCTGACTTTC.

A single count supports this clone. This chain joins TRBV11-3 and TRBJ1-2; D is perhaps TRBD1 (5 bases). The CDR3 totals 13 residues. V was clipped by 5 bases and J by 6 bases, with 13 bases between them. Germline V gene lookup returns CDR1 SGHNT and CDR2 YENEEA. CDR3 region: CASSRDWGDGYTF. The CDR3 nucleotides are TGTGCCAGCAGCCGGGACTGGGGGGATGGCTACACCTTC.

Points on this clone: At one end the junction does not follow the germline gene, possibly because of a read error. The gene calls are TRBV7-9 and TRBJ2-5, with TRBD2 matching 7 bases. There are 12 residues in the CDR3. CDR1 and CDR2 from the germline V gene are SEHNR and FQNEAQ (reference sequence). Written as DNA, the CDR3 is TGTGCCAGCAGCGTAGCGGGAGAGACCCAGTACTTC. Protein sequence: CASSVAGETQYF.

This chain joins TRBV11-3 and TRBJ2-1; 12 nucleotides line up with TRBD2. Germline values: CDR1 SGHNT, CDR2 YENEEA. The CDR3 runs 15 residues. The junction had 8 bases not matched to a gene; V was cut back by 5 bases and J by 9 bases. CDR3 DNA sequence: TGTGCCAGCAGCGAGACTAGCGGGAGCTTTGTTGAGCAGTTCTTC. It yields the protein CASSETSGSFVEQFF. The complete variable domain, with remaining parts taken from reference TRBV11-3 and TRBJ2-1, reads EAGVVQSPRYKIIEKKQPVAFWCNPISGHNTLYWYLQNLGQGPELLIRYENEEAVDDSQLPKDRFSAERLKGVDSTLKIQPAELGDSAVYLCASSETSGSFVEQFFGPGTRLTVL.